This record looks at one T cell receptor (beta chain) sequence and its context. This clone's antigen is unknown. No much larger clone is present one base from it, and per-base qualities are unavailable. The library was made by the immunoSEQ multiplex PCR assay. TCRdb limited this immuneACCESS table to in-frame rearrangements with V and J called. A share of clones is missing; checked studies link under half to unresolved V genes, and the rest is unexplained. For this sample there are about 51,000 clones; approximately 94% appear just once. The ten largest clones capture less than 0.65% of the sample. The sample belongs to a study of T cell changes during pregnancy in multiple sclerosis (dated by TCRdb to 2018 to 2020). Turning to the overall study: The study examined how the T cell repertoire changed over the course of pregnancy in women with multiple sclerosis.

From a lookup of the germline V gene, CDR1 and CDR2 are MNHNS and SASEGT. The CDR3, from cysteine to phenylalanine, totals 15 residues. This entry keeps only the CDR3 DNA: 45 bases, framed from base 1. V and J lose 8 bases and 0 bases, and a span of 14 bases separates them. The source of this sequence is a female donor with multiple sclerosis, enrolled in a pregnancy study. The starting material was CD4+ T cells from peripheral blood mononuclear cells, obtained in the second trimester of pregnancy. The chain is assembled from TRBV6-1 and TRBJ1-5; the D gene is perhaps TRBD1, from 5 matching bases. The nucleotide sequence reads as follows: TGTGCCAGCTCGTCGGGACTTTCTAGCAATCAGCCCCAGCATTTT. The encoded protein is CASSSGLSSNQPQHF.